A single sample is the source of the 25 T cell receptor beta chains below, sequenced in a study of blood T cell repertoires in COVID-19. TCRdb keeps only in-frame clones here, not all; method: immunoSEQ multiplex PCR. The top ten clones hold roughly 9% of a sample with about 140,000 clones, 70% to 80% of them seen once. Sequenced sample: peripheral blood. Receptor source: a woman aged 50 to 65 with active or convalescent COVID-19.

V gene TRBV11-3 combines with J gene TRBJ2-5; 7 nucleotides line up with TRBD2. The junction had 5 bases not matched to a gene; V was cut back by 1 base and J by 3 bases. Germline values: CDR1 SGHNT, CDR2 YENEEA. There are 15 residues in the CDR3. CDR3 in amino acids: CASSLGIAGEETQYF. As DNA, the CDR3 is TGTGCCAGCAGCTTAGGAATTGCGGGGGAAGAGACCCAGTACTTC.

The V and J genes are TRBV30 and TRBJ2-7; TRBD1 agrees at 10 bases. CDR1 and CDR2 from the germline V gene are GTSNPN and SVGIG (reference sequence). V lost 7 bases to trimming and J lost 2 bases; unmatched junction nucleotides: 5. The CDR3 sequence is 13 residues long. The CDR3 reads CAFTGQGTYEQYF. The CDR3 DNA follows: TGTGCCTTCACGGGACAGGGGACCTACGAGCAGTACTTC. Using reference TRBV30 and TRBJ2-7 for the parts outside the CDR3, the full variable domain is SQTIHQWPATLVQPVGSPLSLECTVEGTSNPNLYWYRQAAGRGLQLLFYSVGIGQISSEVPQNLSASRPQDRQFILSSKKLLLSDSGFYLCAFTGQGTYEQYFGPGTRLTVT.

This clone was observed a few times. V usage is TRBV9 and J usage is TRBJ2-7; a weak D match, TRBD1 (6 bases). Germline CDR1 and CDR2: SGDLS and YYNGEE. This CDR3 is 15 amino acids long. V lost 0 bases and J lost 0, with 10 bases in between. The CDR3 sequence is CASSVGDTDSYEQYF. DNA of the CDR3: TGTGCCAGCAGCGTAGGGGACACCGACTCCTACGAGCAGTACTTC.

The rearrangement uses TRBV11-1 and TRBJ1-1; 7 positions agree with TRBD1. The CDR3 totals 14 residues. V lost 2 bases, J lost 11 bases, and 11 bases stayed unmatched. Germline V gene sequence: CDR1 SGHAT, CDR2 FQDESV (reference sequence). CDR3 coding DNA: TGTGCCAGCAGCTTATCCGACAGGGCGGGCGGGGCTTTCTTT. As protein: CASSLSDRAGGAFF.

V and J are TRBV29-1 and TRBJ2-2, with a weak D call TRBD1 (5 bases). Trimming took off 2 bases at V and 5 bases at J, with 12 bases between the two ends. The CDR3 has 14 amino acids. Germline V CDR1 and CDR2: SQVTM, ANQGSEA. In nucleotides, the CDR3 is TGCAGCGTTGAACGGTCAGGGCAAACCGGGGAGCTGTTTTTT. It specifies CSVERSGQTGELFF.

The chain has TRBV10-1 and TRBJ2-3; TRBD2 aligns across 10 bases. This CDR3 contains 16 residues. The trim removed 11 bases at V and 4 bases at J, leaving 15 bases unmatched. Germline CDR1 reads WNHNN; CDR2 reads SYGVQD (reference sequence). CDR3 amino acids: CASRSDIAGGADTQYF. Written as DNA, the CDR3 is TGCGCCTCACGCTCCGATATAGCGGGAGGCGCAGATACGCAGTATTTT.

For the CDR3, the DNA is TGTGCCTGGGGGCTTCAGGGGCGCAATCAGCCCCAGCATTTT. This translates into CAWGLQGRNQPQHF. This sequence joins TRBV30 and TRBJ1-5; D possibly corresponds to TRBD1 (6 bases). V was trimmed by 5 bases and J by 2 bases, leaving 13 bases between them. Germline V gene sequence: CDR1 GTSNPN, CDR2 SVGIG (reference sequence). CDR3 length equals 14 residues.

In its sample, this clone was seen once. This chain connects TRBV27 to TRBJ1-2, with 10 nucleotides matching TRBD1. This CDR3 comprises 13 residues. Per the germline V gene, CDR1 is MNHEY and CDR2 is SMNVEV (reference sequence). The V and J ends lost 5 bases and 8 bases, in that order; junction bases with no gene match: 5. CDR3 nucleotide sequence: TGTGCCAGCAGTGGGACAGGGGTTTTGGGCTACACCTTC. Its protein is CASSGTGVLGYTF.

The CDR3 DNA follows: TGTGCCAGTAGTATAGATCGAACAGGGCCCTACGAGCAGTACTTC. Residues: CASSIDRTGPYEQYF. The chain has TRBV19 and TRBJ2-7, with D maybe TRBD1 (6 bases). This CDR3 has 15 amino acids. From germline, CDR1 is LNHDA and CDR2 SQIVND (reference sequence). Trimming removed 0 bases at V and 2 bases at J, with 11 bases between.

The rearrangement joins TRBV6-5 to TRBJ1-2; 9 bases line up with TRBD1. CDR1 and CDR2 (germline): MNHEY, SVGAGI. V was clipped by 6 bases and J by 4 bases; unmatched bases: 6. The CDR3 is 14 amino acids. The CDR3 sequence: CASRWDREGYGYTF. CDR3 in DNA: TGTGCCAGCAGATGGGACAGGGAGGGCTATGGCTACACCTTC.

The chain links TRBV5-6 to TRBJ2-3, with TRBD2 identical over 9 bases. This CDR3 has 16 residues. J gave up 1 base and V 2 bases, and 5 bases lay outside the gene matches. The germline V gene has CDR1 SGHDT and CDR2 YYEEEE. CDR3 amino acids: CASSFRLAAGTDTQYF. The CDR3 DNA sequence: TGTGCCAGCAGCTTTAGACTAGCGGCCGGCACAGATACGCAGTATTTT.

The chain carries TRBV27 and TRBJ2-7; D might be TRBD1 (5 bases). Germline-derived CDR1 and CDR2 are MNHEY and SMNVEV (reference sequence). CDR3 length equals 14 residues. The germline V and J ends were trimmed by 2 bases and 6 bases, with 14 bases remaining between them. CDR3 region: CASSLRQGKGEQYF. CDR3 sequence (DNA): TGTGCCAGCAGTTTACGGCAGGGTAAGGGCGAGCAGTACTTC.

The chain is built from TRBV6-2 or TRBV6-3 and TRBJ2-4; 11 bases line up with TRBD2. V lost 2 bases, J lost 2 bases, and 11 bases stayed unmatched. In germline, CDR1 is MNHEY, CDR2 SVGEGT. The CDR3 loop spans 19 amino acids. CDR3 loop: CASSYPLSSSGGSKNIQYF. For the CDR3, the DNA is TGTGCCAGCAGTTACCCCCTAAGCTCTAGCGGGGGGTCCAAAAACATTCAGTACTTC.

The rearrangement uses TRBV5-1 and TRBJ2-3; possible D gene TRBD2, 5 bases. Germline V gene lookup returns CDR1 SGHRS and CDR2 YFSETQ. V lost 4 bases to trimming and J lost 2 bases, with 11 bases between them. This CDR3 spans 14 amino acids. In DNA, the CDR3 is TGCGCCAGCAGCCACGAACGGGACACAGATACGCAGTATTTT. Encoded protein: CASSHERDTDTQYF. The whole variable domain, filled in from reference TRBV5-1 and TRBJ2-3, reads KAGVTQTPRYLIKTRGQQVTLSCSPISGHRSVSWYQQTPGQGLQFLFEYFSETQRNKGNFPGRFSGRQFSNSRSEMNVSTLELGDSALYLCASSHERDTDTQYFGPGTRLTVL.

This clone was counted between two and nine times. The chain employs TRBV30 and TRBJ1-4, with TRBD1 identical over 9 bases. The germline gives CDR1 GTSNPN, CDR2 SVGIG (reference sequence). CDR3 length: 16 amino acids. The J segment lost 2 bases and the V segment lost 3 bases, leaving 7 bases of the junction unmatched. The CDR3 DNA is TGTGCCTGGAGGCGGGACAGGGTGGGGACTAATGAAAAACTGTTTTTT. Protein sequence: CAWRRDRVGTNEKLFF.

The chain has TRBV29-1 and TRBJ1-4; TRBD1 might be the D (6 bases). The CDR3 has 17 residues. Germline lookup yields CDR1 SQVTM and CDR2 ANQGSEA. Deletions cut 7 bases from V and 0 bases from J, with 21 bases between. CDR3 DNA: TGCAGCGCCTCCAGAGGGGGGGTTTACGCAACTAATGAAAAACTGTTTTTT. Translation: CSASRGGVYATNEKLFF.

This CDR3 is CASSFRVGGNQPQHF. Here the CDR3 DNA reads TGTGCCAGCAGCTTCCGGGTCGGGGGCAATCAGCCCCAGCATTTT. The chain links TRBV7-2 to TRBJ1-5; unclear D gene. This CDR3 spans 15 amino acids. Trimming shortened V by 3 bases and J by 2 bases, and 11 bases separated the two germline ends. Germline-derived CDR1 and CDR2 are SGHTA and FQGNSA.

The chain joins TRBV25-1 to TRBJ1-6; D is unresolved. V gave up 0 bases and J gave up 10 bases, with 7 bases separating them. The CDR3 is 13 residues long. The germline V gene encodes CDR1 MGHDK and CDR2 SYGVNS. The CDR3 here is CASSEYLGSPLHF. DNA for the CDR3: TGTGCCAGCAGTGAATATCTCGGGTCACCCCTCCACTTT.

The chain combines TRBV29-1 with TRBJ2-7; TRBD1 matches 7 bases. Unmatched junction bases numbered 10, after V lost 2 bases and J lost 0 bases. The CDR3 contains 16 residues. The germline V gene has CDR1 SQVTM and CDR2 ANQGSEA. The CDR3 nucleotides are TGCAGCGTTGAAATGGGTAAGACAGGGTACTCCTACGAGCAGTACTTC. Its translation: CSVEMGKTGYSYEQYF.

The CDR3 nucleotides are TGTGCCACCAGTGGGGGTAGGGGGACTGAAGCTTTCTTT. It is translated as CATSGGRGTEAFF. The chain carries TRBV24-1 and TRBJ1-1, with TRBD1 as a possible D gene (6 bases). This CDR3 is built from 13 residues. Germline CDR1 is KGHDR and CDR2 is SFDVKD. Trimming removed 5 bases from V and 5 bases from J, with 11 bases in between.

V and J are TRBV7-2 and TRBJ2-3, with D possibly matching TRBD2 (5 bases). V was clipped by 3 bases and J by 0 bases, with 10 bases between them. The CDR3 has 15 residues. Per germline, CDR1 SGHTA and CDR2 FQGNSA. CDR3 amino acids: CASSLVSASTDTQYF. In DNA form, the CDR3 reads TGTGCCAGCAGCTTGGTTAGCGCTAGCACAGATACGCAGTATTTT.

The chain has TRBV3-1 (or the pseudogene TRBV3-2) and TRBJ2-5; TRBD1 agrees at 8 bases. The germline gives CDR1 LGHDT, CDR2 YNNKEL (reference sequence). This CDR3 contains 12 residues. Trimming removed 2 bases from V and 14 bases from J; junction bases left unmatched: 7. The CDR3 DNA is TGTGCCAGCAGCCAAAGGGACAGGCTCCCTTACTTC. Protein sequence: CASSQRDRLPYF.

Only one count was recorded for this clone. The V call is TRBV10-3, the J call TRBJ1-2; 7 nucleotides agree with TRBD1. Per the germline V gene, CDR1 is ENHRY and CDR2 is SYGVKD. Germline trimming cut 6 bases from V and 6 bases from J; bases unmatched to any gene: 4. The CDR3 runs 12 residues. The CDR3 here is CAIRTGSDGYTF. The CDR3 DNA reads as TGTGCCATCAGGACAGGGTCGGATGGCTACACCTTC.

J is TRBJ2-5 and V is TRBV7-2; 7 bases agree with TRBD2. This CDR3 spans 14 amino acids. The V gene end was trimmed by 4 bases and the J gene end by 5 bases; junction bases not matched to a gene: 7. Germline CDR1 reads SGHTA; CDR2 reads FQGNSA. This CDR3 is CASSSSGAGETQYF. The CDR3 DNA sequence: TGTGCCAGCAGCTCTTCTGGAGCGGGGGAGACCCAGTACTTC.

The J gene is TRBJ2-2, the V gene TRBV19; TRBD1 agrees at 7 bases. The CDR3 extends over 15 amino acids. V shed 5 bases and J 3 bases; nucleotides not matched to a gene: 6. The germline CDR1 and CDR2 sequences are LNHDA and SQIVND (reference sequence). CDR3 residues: CASSEIDRDTGELFF. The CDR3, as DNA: TGTGCCAGTAGTGAGATCGACAGGGACACCGGGGAGCTGTTTTTT.